Included here is one T cell receptor (beta chain) sequence, with context. The data were taken from a study of blood T cell repertoires in COVID-19. In the study overall: Samples came from the United States, Italy and Spain, spanning acute and convalescent COVID-19. The analysed material was cDNA or gDNA that came from T cells, B-cell-depleted T cells, or PBMCs.

Trimming took 3 bases from V and 0 from J, leaving 6 bases between them. The CDR3 extends over 14 amino acids. Germline CDR1 LNHNV, CDR2 YYDKDF (reference sequence). Authors' methods: Amplification from reference gene primers served as the basis for estimated nucleated cell counts. Profiling relied on immunoSEQ multiplex PCR, and the TCRdb table lists in-frame clones only, not all of them. V and J calls and clone size follow that table, whereas D and trimming were derived from the DNA. The sample comprises 230,000 or so clones, about 86% of which are singletons, and roughly 7.8% rests with the top ten.

This TCR was sampled from a man between 40 and 49 years old with active or convalescent COVID-19. The sequencing sample was made of peripheral blood. The V gene is TRBV15, the J gene TRBJ1-3; D call uncertain. The CDR3 DNA is TGTGCCACCAGCAGCATTTTCTCTGGAAACACCATATATTTT. This gives the protein CATSSIFSGNTIYF.